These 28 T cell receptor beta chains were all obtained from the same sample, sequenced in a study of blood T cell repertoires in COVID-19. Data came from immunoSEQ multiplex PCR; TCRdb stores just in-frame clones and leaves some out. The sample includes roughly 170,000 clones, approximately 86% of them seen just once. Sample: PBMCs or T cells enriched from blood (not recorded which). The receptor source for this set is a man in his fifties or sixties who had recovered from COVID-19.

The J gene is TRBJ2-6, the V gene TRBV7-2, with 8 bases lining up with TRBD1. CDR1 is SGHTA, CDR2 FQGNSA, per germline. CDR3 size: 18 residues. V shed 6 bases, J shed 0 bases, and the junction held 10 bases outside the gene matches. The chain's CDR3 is CASRTIDRGASGANVLTF. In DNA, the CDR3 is TGTGCCAGCAGAACGATCGACAGGGGTGCCTCTGGGGCCAACGTCCTGACTTTC.

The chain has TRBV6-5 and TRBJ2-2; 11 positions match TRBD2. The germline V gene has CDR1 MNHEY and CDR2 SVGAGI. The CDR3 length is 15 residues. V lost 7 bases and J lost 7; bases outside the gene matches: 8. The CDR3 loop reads CASIALAGAIGELFF. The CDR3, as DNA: TGTGCCAGCATCGCACTAGCGGGAGCAATCGGGGAGCTGTTTTTT.

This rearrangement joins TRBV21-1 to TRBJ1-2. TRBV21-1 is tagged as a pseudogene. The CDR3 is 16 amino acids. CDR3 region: CASSTILGLRRYGYTF. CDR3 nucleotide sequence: TGTGCCAGCAGCACCATCCTCGGACTGCGGAGGTATGGCTACACCTTC.

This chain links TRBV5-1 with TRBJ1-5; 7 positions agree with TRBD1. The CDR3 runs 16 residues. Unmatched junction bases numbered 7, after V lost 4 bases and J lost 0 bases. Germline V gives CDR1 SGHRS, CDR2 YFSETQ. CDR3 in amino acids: CASSPTTGFSNQPQHF. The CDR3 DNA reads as TGCGCCAGCAGCCCTACGACAGGGTTTAGCAATCAGCCCCAGCATTTT.

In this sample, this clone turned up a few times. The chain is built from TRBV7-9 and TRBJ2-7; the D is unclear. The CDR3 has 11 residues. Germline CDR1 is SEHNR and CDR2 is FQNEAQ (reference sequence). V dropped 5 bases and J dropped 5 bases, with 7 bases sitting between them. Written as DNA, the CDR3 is TGTGCCAGCAGCGCTCTAGACGAGCAGTACTTC. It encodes CASSALDEQYF.

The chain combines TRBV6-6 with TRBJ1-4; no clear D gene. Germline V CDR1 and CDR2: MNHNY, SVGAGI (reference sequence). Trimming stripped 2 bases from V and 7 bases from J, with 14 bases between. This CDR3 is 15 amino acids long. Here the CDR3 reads CASSYRWRDGEKLFF. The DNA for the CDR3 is TGTGCCAGCAGTTACCGATGGAGGGATGGTGAAAAACTGTTTTTT.

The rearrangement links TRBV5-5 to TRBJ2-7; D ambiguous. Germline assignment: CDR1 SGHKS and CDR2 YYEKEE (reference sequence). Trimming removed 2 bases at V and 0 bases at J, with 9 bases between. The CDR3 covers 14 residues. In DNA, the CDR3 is TGTGCCAGCAGCTTTTCTACGGGCTCCTACGAGCAGTACTTC. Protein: CASSFSTGSYEQYF.

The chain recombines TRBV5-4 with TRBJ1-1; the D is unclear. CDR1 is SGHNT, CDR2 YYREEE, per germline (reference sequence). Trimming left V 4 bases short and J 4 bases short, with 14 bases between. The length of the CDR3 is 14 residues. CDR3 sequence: CASSLRSFGTEAFF. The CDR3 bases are TGTGCCAGCAGCCTTCGTAGCTTCGGCACTGAAGCTTTCTTT.

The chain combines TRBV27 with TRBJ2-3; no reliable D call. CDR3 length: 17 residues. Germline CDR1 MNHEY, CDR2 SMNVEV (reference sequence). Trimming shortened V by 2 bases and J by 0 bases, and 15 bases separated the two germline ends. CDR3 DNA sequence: TGTGCCAGCAGTTTAGGTTGGTGGCGGTCTAGCACAGATACGCAGTATTTT. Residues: CASSLGWWRSSTDTQYF.

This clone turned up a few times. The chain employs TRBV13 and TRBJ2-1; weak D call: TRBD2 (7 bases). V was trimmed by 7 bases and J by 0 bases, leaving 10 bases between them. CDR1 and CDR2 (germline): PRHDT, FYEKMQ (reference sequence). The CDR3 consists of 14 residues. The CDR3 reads CASTRGASYNEQFF. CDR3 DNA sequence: TGTGCCAGCACCCGGGGGGCCTCCTACAATGAGCAGTTCTTC.

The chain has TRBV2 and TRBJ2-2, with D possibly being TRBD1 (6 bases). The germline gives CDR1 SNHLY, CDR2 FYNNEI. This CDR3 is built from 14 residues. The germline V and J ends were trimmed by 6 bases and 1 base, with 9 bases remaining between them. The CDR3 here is CASRRGQNTGELFF. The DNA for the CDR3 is TGTGCCAGCAGAAGGGGACAGAACACCGGGGAGCTGTTTTTT.

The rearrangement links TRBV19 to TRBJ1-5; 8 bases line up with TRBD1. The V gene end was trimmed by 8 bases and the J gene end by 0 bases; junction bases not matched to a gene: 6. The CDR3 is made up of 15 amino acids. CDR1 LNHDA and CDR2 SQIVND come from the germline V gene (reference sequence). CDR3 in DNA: TGTGCCAGTCACCCGGACAGGGTTAGCAATCAGCCCCAGCATTTT. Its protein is CASHPDRVSNQPQHF. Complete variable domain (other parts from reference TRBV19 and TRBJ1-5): DGGITQSPKYLFRKEGQNVTLSCEQNLNHDAMYWYRQDPGQGLRLIYYSQIVNDFQKGDIAEGYSVSREKKESFPLTVTSAQKNPTAFYLCASHPDRVSNQPQHFGDGTRLSIL.

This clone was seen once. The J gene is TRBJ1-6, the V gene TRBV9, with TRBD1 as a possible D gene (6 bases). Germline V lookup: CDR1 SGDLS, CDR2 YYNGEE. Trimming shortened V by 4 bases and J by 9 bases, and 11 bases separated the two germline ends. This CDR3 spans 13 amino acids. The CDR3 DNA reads TGTGCCAGCAGCCCCCAACAGGGTTCACCCCTCCACTTT. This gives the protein CASSPQQGSPLHF.

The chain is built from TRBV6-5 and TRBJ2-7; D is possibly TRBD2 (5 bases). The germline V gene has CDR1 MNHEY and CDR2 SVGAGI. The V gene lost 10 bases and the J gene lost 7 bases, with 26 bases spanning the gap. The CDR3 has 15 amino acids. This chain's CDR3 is CATVPRAAGVGEQYF. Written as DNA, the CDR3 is TGTGCCACCGTCCCAAGGGCAGCCGGGGTGGGGGAGCAGTACTTC.

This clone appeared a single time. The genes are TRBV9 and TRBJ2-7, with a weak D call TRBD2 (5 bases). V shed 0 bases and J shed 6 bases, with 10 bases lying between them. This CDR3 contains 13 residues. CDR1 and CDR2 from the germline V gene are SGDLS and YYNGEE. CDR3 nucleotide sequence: TGTGCCAGCAGCGTAGTAGAGGGAACCGAGCAGTACTTC. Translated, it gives CASSVVEGTEQYF. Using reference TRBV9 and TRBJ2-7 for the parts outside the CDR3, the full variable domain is DSGVTQTPKHLITATGQRVTLRCSPRSGDLSVYWYQQSLDQGLQFLIQYYNGEERAKGNILERFSAQQFPDLHSELNLSSLELGDSALYFCASSVVEGTEQYFGPGTRLTVT.

CDR3 coding DNA: TGCGCCAGCAGCTCTTTTTCCCCTACCTACGAGCAGTACTTC. Protein product: CASSSFSPTYEQYF. The chain is built from TRBV5-1 and TRBJ2-7, with D unresolved. The CDR3 extends over 14 amino acids. The germline V gene has CDR1 SGHRS and CDR2 YFSETQ. V was trimmed by 3 bases and J by 2 bases, leaving 12 bases between them.

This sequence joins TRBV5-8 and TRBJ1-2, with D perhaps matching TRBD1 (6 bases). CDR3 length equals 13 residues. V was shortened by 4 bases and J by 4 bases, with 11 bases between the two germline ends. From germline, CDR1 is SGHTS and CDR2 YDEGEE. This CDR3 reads CASSPGVAYGYTF. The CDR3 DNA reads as TGTGCCAGCAGCCCAGGGGTCGCCTATGGCTACACCTTC. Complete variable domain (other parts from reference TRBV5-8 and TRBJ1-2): EAGVTQSPTHLIKTRGQQATLRCSPISGHTSVYWYQQALGLGLQFLLWYDEGEERNRGNFPPRFSGRQFPNYSSELNVNALELEDSALYLCASSPGVAYGYTFGSGTRLTVV.

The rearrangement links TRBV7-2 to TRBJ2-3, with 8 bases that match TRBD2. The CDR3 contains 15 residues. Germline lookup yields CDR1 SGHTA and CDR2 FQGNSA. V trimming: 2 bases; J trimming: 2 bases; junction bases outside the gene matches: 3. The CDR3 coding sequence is TGTGCCAGCAGCTTAACTAGCGGTCACACAGATACGCAGTATTTT. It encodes CASSLTSGHTDTQYF.

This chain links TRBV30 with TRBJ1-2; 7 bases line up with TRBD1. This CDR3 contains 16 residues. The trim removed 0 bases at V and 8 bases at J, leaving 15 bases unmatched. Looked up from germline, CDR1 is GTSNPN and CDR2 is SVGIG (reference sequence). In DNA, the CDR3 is TGTGCCTGGAGTGTTCAACCGACAGGGCTAATAGGAGGCTACACCTTC. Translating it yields CAWSVQPTGLIGGYTF.

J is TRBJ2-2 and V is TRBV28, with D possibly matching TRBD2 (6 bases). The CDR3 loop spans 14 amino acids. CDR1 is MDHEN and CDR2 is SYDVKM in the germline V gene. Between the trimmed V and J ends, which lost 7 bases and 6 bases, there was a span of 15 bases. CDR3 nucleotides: TGTGCCAGCATGCGGGATATCGACGCCGGGGAGCTGTTTTTT. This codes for CASMRDIDAGELFF. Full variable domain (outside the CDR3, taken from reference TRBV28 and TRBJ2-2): DVKVTQSSRYLVKRTGEKVFLECVQDMDHENMFWYRQDPGLGLRLIYFSYDVKMKEKGDIPEGYSVSREKKERFSLILESASTNQTSMYLCASMRDIDAGELFFGEGSRLTVL.

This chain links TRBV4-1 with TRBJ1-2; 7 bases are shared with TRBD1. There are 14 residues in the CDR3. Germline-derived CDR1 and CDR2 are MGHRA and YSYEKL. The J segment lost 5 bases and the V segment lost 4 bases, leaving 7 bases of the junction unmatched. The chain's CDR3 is CASSRGDSRYGYTF. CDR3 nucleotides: TGCGCCAGCAGCCGAGGGGACAGCCGATATGGCTACACCTTC.

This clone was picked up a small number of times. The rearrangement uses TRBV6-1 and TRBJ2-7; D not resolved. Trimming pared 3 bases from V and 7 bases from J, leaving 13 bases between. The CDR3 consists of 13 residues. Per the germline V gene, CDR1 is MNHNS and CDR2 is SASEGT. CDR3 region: CASSDWAAGEQYF. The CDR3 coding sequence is TGTGCCAGCAGTGATTGGGCAGCCGGAGAGCAGTACTTC.

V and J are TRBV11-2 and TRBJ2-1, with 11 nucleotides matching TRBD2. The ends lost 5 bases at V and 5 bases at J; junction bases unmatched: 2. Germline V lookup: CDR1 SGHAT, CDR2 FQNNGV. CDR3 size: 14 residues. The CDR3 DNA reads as TGTGCCAGCAGCCGACTAGCGGGGAACAATGAGCAGTTCTTC. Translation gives CASSRLAGNNEQFF.

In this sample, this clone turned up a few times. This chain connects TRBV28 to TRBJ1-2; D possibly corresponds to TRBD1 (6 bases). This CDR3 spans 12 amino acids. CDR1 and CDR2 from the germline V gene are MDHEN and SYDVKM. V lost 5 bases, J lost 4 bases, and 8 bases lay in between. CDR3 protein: CASSVGGYGYTF. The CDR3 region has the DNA TGTGCCAGCAGTGTAGGGGGCTATGGCTACACCTTC.

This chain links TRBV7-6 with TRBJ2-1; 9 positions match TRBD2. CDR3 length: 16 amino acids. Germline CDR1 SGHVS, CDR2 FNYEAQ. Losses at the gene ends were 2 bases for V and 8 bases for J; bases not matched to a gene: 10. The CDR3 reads CASSLPPAGGGYEQFF. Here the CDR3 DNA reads TGTGCCAGCAGCTTACCTCCAGCGGGGGGCGGCTATGAGCAGTTCTTC.

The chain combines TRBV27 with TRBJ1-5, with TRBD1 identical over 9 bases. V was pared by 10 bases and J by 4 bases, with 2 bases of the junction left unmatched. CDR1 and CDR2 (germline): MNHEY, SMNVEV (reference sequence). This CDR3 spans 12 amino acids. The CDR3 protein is CATGQGNQPQHF. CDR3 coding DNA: TGTGCCACCGGACAGGGGAATCAGCCCCAGCATTTT.

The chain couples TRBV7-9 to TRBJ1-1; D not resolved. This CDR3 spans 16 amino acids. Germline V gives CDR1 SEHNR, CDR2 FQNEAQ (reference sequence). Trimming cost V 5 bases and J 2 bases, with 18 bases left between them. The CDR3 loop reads CASSPAVGGPNTEAFF. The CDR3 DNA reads TGTGCCAGCAGCCCGGCCGTAGGAGGCCCTAACACTGAAGCTTTCTTT.

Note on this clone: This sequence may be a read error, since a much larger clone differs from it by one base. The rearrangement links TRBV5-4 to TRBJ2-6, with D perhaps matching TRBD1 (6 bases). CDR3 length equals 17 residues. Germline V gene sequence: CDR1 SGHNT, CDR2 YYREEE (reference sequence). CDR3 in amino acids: CASSSGGPGSEANVLTF. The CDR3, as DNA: TGTGCCAGCAGCTCTGGGGGCCCAGGGTCTGAGGCCAACGTCCTGACTTTC.